The 22 T cell receptor beta chains reported below all come from one sample, sequenced in a study of OX40 agonist ivuxolimab in advanced cancers. Some clones are missing from TCRdb's copy, which holds only in-frame ones; the method was immunoSEQ multiplex PCR. The data hold 65,000 to 85,000 clones, with just under 85% observed a single time. Here the sequenced sample was CD4+ or CD8+ T cells sorted from blood, taken in a trial of the OX40 agonist ivuxolimab. The receptors were gathered from an adult with an advanced solid tumor such as melanoma, head and neck, liver or kidney cancer.

The chain recombines TRBV6-5 with TRBJ2-2; D perhaps matches TRBD1 (6 bases). Germline-derived CDR1 and CDR2 are MNHEY and SVGAGI. The V end was cut by 2 bases, the J end by 4 bases, with 11 bases between. The CDR3 totals 15 residues. This CDR3 is CASSYGGKVTGELFF. The CDR3 coding sequence is TGTGCCAGCAGTTACGGGGGCAAGGTCACCGGGGAGCTGTTTTTT.

The rearrangement links TRBV2 to TRBJ1-5; D perhaps matches TRBD1 (6 bases). CDR3 length: 15 amino acids. Trimming cost V 3 bases and J 5 bases, with 14 bases left between them. CDR1 and CDR2 (germline): SNHLY, FYNNEI. CDR3 coding DNA: TGTGCCAGCAGTGACTTGATTGGGGGCGATCAGCCCCAGCATTTT. Translating gives CASSDLIGGDQPQHF.

The rearrangement links TRBV5-1 to TRBJ2-7; 12 bases match TRBD1. Losses at the gene ends were 3 bases for V and 4 bases for J; bases not matched to a gene: 5. Looked up from germline, CDR1 is SGHRS and CDR2 is YFSETQ. The CDR3 runs to 15 residues. The CDR3 sequence: CASSSWDRGRYEQYF. The CDR3 region has the DNA TGCGCCAGCAGCTCCTGGGACAGGGGGCGTTACGAGCAGTACTTC.

The V and J genes are TRBV5-5 and TRBJ2-7; either TRBD1 or TRBD2 may fit D (5 bases each). This CDR3 is 16 amino acids long. Germline V gene sequence: CDR1 SGHKS, CDR2 YYEKEE (reference sequence). V dropped 4 bases and J dropped 1 base, with 18 bases sitting between them. CDR3 amino acids: CASSLGGGFTSYEQYF. The DNA for the CDR3 is TGTGCCAGCAGCCTTGGGGGTGGATTTACATCCTACGAGCAGTACTTC.

The chain couples TRBV6-1 to TRBJ1-2; maybe TRBD1 (5 bases). The ends were cut back, 3 bases at V and 4 bases at J, with 9 bases in the middle. Germline CDR1 and CDR2: MNHNS and SASEGT. CDR3 size: 13 residues. Here the CDR3 DNA reads TGTGCCAGCAGTGACAGGGTAGCCTATGGCTACACCTTC. Its translation is CASSDRVAYGYTF.

This sequence joins TRBV7-6 and TRBJ2-7; D unclear. Germline V lookup: CDR1 SGHVS, CDR2 FNYEAQ. The CDR3 length is 14 residues. V lost 2 bases, J lost 7 bases, and 15 bases lay in between. The CDR3 DNA sequence: TGTGCCAGCAGCTTAAGGGCCCCCTATGAGGAGCAGTACTTC. It specifies CASSLRAPYEEQYF.

The chain links TRBV19 to TRBJ2-3; D is perhaps TRBD2 (5 bases). The CDR3 is 13 amino acids. Germline values: CDR1 LNHDA, CDR2 SQIVND (reference sequence). V was cut by 5 bases and J by 4 bases, with 10 bases left in between. The CDR3 DNA follows: TGTGCCAGTAGTGAGGAGGCTTCAGATACGCAGTATTTT. Translated: CASSEEASDTQYF.

This sequence joins TRBV29-1 and TRBJ1-2; a weak D match, TRBD1 (5 bases). Germline V gene data show CDR1 as SQVTM and CDR2 as ANQGSEA. This CDR3 comprises 14 residues. V shed 4 bases and J shed 5 bases, with 17 bases lying between them. The CDR3 loop is CSVGPRREGYGYTF. The CDR3 DNA follows: TGCAGCGTTGGGCCTCGGCGAGAGGGGTATGGCTACACCTTC.

The chain carries TRBV5-5 and TRBJ2-2; TRBD1 aligns across 7 bases. The germline CDR1 and CDR2 sequences are SGHKS and YYEKEE (reference sequence). The CDR3 totals 14 residues. The V segment lost 5 bases and the J segment 0 bases; nucleotides outside the gene matches: 1. CDR3 coding DNA: TGTGCCAGCAGGGGACAGCCGAACACCGGGGAGCTGTTTTTT. Translated, it gives CASRGQPNTGELFF.

V and J are TRBV11-2 and TRBJ2-1; TRBD1 aligns across 7 bases. In germline, CDR1 is SGHAT, CDR2 FQNNGV. The junction had 7 bases not matched to a gene; V was cut back by 4 bases and J by 1 base. The CDR3 runs 16 residues. CDR3 residues: CASSSNTGESYNEQFF. The CDR3 region has the DNA TGTGCCAGCAGCTCAAACACAGGGGAGTCCTACAATGAGCAGTTCTTC.

The rearrangement joins TRBV11-3 to TRBJ2-7; 9 nucleotides line up with TRBD1. Germline CDR1 reads SGHNT; CDR2 reads YENEEA. The CDR3 covers 13 residues. V was clipped by 5 bases and J by 4 bases; unmatched bases: 3. The DNA for the CDR3 is TGTGCCAGCAGCCCCGGGACAGGGTACGAGCAGTACTTC. This translates into CASSPGTGYEQYF.

The chain combines TRBV7-6 with TRBJ2-4; possible D gene TRBD2, 7 bases. CDR3 length: 22 residues. V was pared by 5 bases and J by 0 bases, with 32 bases between. The germline V gene encodes CDR1 SGHVS and CDR2 FNYEAQ. The CDR3 nucleotides read TGTGCCAGCAGCGAAAAGGAAGAAAGCAGGAGGGGGGGGGAACTAGCCAAAAACATTCAGTACTTC. Its translation is CASSEKEESRRGGELAKNIQYF.

The chain couples TRBV29-1 to TRBJ2-4, with D possibly being TRBD1 (6 bases). The length of the CDR3 is 12 residues. V was clipped by 7 bases and J by 8 bases, with 15 bases between them. CDR1 is SQVTM, CDR2 ANQGSEA, per germline. The chain's CDR3 is CSGSSEGDIQYF. The CDR3 bases are TGCAGCGGCTCCTCTGAGGGGGACATTCAGTACTTC.

This chain joins TRBV30 and TRBJ2-5, with D unresolved. Germline values: CDR1 GTSNPN, CDR2 SVGIG (reference sequence). Trimming removed 0 bases at V and 5 bases at J, with 7 bases between. The CDR3 spans 12 residues. CDR3 nucleotides: TGTGCCTGGAGTGTAGGGCTGGAGACCCAGTACTTC. Its protein product is CAWSVGLETQYF.

The chain joins TRBV9 to TRBJ2-2; the D gene is possibly TRBD2 (6 bases). The germline V gene has CDR1 SGDLS and CDR2 YYNGEE. Between the trimmed V and J ends, which lost 0 bases and 1 base, there was a span of 7 bases. The CDR3 is made up of 15 amino acids. The CDR3, as DNA: TGTGCCAGCAGCGTAGGGACTAAGAACACCGGGGAGCTGTTTTTT. Translation gives CASSVGTKNTGELFF.

The chain links TRBV19 to TRBJ2-3; 11 nucleotides line up with TRBD2. The CDR3 spans 16 residues. In germline, CDR1 is LNHDA, CDR2 SQIVND (reference sequence). Trimming took 5 bases from V and 7 from J; bases not matched to a gene: 11. CDR3 nucleotide sequence: TGTGCCAGTAGTCCTCCGGGACTAGCGGATAGCCATACGCAGTATTTT. Amino acids: CASSPPGLADSHTQYF. Filled out from reference TRBV19 and TRBJ2-3, the complete variable domain reads DGGITQSPKYLFRKEGQNVTLSCEQNLNHDAMYWYRQDPGQGLRLIYYSQIVNDFQKGDIAEGYSVSREKKESFPLTVTSAQKNPTAFYLCASSPPGLADSHTQYFGPGTRLTVL.

The rearrangement links TRBV5-4 to TRBJ1-1; D is possibly TRBD1 (6 bases). CDR3 length: 13 residues. V was cut by 2 bases and J by 5 bases, with 10 bases left in between. The germline CDR1 and CDR2 sequences are SGHNT and YYREEE (reference sequence). The CDR3 is CASSLRGDTEAFF. The CDR3 region has the DNA TGTGCCAGCAGCTTAAGGGGGGATACTGAAGCTTTCTTT.

This clone was counted once. The rearrangement links TRBV6-5 to TRBJ2-1; perhaps TRBD2 as D (7 bases). This CDR3 has 14 residues. The V gene lost 5 bases and the J gene lost 2 bases, with 10 bases spanning the gap. CDR1 is MNHEY, CDR2 SVGAGI, per germline. The DNA for the CDR3 is TGTGCCAGCAGTCAGGGGAGGGCCTACAATGAGCAGTTCTTC. This translates into CASSQGRAYNEQFF.

The chain employs TRBV28 and TRBJ2-1, with a tentative D call TRBD1 (5 bases). V was pared by 2 bases and J by 10 bases, with 9 bases between. CDR1 and CDR2 from the germline V gene are MDHEN and SYDVKM. The CDR3 covers 12 residues. CDR3 in amino acids: CASSLQGNEQFF. The CDR3 coding sequence is TGTGCCAGCAGTTTACAGGGAAACGAGCAGTTCTTC.

This chain connects TRBV11-3 to TRBJ2-3; D perhaps matches TRBD1 (6 bases). CDR3 size: 15 residues. With 4 bases removed from V and 2 bases from J, the gap between germline ends came to 13 bases. Germline assignment: CDR1 SGHNT and CDR2 YENEEA. Here the CDR3 DNA reads TGTGCCAGCAGCTCCCGCACAGGGTCCACAGATACGCAGTATTTT. Translated: CASSSRTGSTDTQYF.

The rearrangement joins TRBV28 to TRBJ1-2; possible D gene TRBD1, 6 bases. The CDR3 is 14 amino acids. The germline V and J ends were trimmed by 6 bases and 1 base, with 12 bases remaining between them. CDR1 is MDHEN and CDR2 is SYDVKM in the germline V gene. The CDR3 here is CASRGGSYNYGYTF. The CDR3 nucleotides are TGTGCCAGCAGGGGGGGCAGCTATAACTATGGCTACACCTTC.

This chain joins TRBV5-1 and TRBJ2-3, with 14 nucleotides matching TRBD2. The CDR3 spans 16 residues. From germline, CDR1 is SGHRS and CDR2 YFSETQ. J lost 2 bases, V lost 4 bases, and 3 bases had no gene match. CDR3 residues: CASSGTSGSYTDTQYF. CDR3 DNA: TGCGCCAGCAGCGGGACTAGCGGGAGTTACACAGATACGCAGTATTTT.